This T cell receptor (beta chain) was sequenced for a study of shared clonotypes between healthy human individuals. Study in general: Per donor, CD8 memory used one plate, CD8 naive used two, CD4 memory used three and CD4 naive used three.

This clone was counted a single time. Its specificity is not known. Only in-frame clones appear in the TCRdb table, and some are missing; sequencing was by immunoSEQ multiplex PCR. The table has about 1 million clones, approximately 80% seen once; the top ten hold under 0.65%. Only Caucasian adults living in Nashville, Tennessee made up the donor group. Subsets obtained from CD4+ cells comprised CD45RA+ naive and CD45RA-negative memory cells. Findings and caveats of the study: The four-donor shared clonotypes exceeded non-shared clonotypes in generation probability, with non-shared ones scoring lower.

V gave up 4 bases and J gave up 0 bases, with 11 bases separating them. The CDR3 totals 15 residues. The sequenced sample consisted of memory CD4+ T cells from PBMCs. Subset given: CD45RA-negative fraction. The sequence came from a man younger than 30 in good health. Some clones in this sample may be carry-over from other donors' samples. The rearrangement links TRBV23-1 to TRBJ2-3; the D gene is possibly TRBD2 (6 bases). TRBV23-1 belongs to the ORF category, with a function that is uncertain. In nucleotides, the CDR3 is TGCGCCAGCAGTCCCCTGGGGACTAGCACAGATACGCAGTATTTT. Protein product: CASSPLGTSTDTQYF.